The entry below gives a single T cell receptor beta chain sequence along with its context. The germline CDR1 and CDR2 sequences are SGHAT and FQNNGV. There are 16 residues in the CDR3. V lost 1 base to trimming and J lost 5 bases, with 14 bases between them. These data originate in a study of T cell changes during pregnancy in multiple sclerosis. Profiled with immunoSEQ multiplex PCR; TCRdb holds only in-frame clones, not every one. The data show roughly 67,000 clones, with just over 90% seen just once and 1.4% to 1.5% held by the top ten. The receptor was isolated from a female donor with multiple sclerosis, enrolled in a pregnancy study. Source: peripheral blood, taken in the second trimester of pregnancy. The chain is built from TRBV11-2 and TRBJ1-4; D is perhaps TRBD1 (5 bases). The CDR3 protein is CASSLGGGLGNEKLFF. CDR3 DNA sequence: TGTGCCAGCAGCTTAGGGGGGGGACTAGGGAATGAAAAACTGTTTTTT.